These T cell receptor beta chains were read from a single sample in a study of T cells in Graves' hyperthyroidism and ophthalmopathy. One entry per CDR3 protein results from TCRdb running MiXCR on the multiplex PCR reads. The data contain roughly 740,000 distinct CDR3 sequences, about a sixth of them singletons. Source material: blood. The origin of the receptors is a man aged 18-30 years with Graves' hyperthyroidism. CDR3s include the opening cysteine and the closing phenylalanine or tryptophan. The D gene is left open where the match is weak. Size is omitted from some rows. Given values are once, few, many or a class for expanded clones.

15,TRBJ1-1,few,TRBV4-1,NA,TGCGCCAGCAGCCAAGATCAGGTAGTCAGGGCTGAAGCTTTCTTT,CASSQDQVVRAEAFF
14,TRBJ2-3,NA,TRBV30,NA,TGTGCCTGGACCGGCGGCTATGGCACAGATACGCAGTATTTT,CAWTGGYGTDTQYF
13,TRBJ2-7,many,TRBV12-3/TRBV12-4,TRBD1,TGTGCCAGCAGCCTACAGGGGGCAAACGAGCAGTACTTC,CASSLQGANEQYF
14,TRBJ2-7,many,TRBV7-9,NA,TGTGCCAGCAGCTTAAGTGGGAACCCCTACGAGCAGTACTTC,CASSLSGNPYEQYF
20,TRBJ2-1,NA,TRBV20-1,NA,TGCAGTGCTAGACCCCCCGTCGGGGACTTCATCCCGCGGACCTACAATGAGCAGTTCTTC,CSARPPVGDFIPRTYNEQFF
15,TRBJ2-7,few,TRBV12-3/TRBV12-4,TRBD1,TGTGCCAGCAGCCTGGACAGGGCCCTCTCCTACGAGCAGTACTTC,CASSLDRALSYEQYF
14,TRBJ2-7,few,TRBV19,TRBD2,TGTGCCAGTAGTGTGGCTAGCGGAACCTACGAGCAGTACTTC,CASSVASGTYEQYF
10,TRBJ2-7,many,TRBV2,NA,TGTGCCAGCCGTTCCTACGAGCAGTACTTC,CASRSYEQYF
14,TRBJ1-1,many,TRBV10-3,NA,TGTGCCATCAGTGTCGGGGGAAGGAACACTGAAGCTTTCTTT,CAISVGGRNTEAFF
14,TRBJ1-1,NA,TRBV28,TRBD1,TGTGCCAGCAGTTTATATGAGGGGGCTTCTGAAGCTTTCTTT,CASSLYEGASEAFF
15,TRBJ1-3,NA,TRBV7-2,NA,TGTGCCAGCAGCTTAGATCCCCAATCTGGAAACACCATATATTTT,CASSLDPQSGNTIYF
15,TRBJ1-4,NA,TRBV28,TRBD1,TGTGCCAGCAGTACGGGACAGGGACGGGGCGAAAAACTGTTTTTT,CASSTGQGRGEKLFF
19,TRBJ2-7,few,TRBV6-8,TRBD1,TGTGCCAGCAGTGGTGGCCCAACTAGAGACAGGGTGAGGTCCTACGAGCAGTACTTC,CASSGGPTRDRVRSYEQYF
12,TRBJ2-7,many,TRBV28,NA,TGTGCCACCGGGGAAGGGGTAAACGAGCAGTACTTC,CATGEGVNEQYF
16,TRBJ1-1,many,TRBV7-8,NA,TGTGCCAGCAGCCCGGAGGAATGGGCGGGGGACACTGAAGCTTTCTTT,CASSPEEWAGDTEAFF
15,TRBJ2-5,few,TRBV11-3,NA,TGTACCAGCAGCTCCATAGGGGGGTCCCAAGAGACCCAGTACTTC,CTSSSIGGSQETQYF
15,TRBJ2-3,NA,TRBV28,NA,TGTGCCAGCAGTTTACGCTCGACTAGCACAGATACGCAGTATTTT,CASSLRSTSTDTQYF
14,TRBJ2-2,NA,TRBV4-3,NA,TGCGCCAGCAGCCGCCAGTCGAACACCGGGGAGCTGTTTTTT,CASSRQSNTGELFF
14,TRBJ1-5,NA,TRBV7-8,NA,TGTGCCAGCAGCTTAGGTCAGGACCTCATTACCCAGCATTTT,CASSLGQDLITQHF
15,TRBJ2-7,NA,TRBV18,TRBD1,TGTGCCAGCTCGGAGGGACAGGGTAGCTCCTACGAGCAGTACTTC,CASSEGQGSSYEQYF
13,TRBJ2-7,many,TRBV28,NA,TGTGCCAGCCGCTCCGGGACCCTCTACGAGCAGTACTTC,CASRSGTLYEQYF
16,TRBJ2-3,many,TRBV5-1,TRBD2,TGCGCCAGCAGCTTGCCTAGCGGGAGAGTCACAGATACGCAGTATTTT,CASSLPSGRVTDTQYF
14,TRBJ1-5,few,TRBV27,NA,TGTGCCAGCAGTTTATCAAGTCAGTATCAGCCCCAGCATTTT,CASSLSSQYQPQHF
16,TRBJ2-5,NA,TRBV6-2/TRBV6-3,TRBD1,TGTGCCAGCAGTTACTCTCAGGGACAGGGAAGTGGGACCCAGTACTTC,CASSYSQGQGSGTQYF
14,TRBJ2-7,many,TRBV6-2/TRBV6-3,NA,TGTACCAGCAACCTCACCGGGGGTCTCTACGAGCAGTACTTC,CTSNLTGGLYEQYF
15,TRBJ1-3,NA,TRBV4-3,NA,TGCGCCAGCAGCCAAGTAATTAGCTCTGGAAACACCATATATTTT,CASSQVISSGNTIYF
14,TRBJ2-5,few,TRBV5-1,TRBD2,TGCGCCAGCAGTAGGAGCGGGAGTATGGAGACCCAGTACTTC,CASSRSGSMETQYF
12,TRBJ1-4,NA,TRBV11-3,NA,TGTGCCAGCAGCCGTTACGGGGAAAAACTGTTTTTT,CASSRYGEKLFF
16,TRBJ2-5,few,TRBV3-1,TRBD1,TGTGCCAGCAGCCAAGATTTGTACAGGGGAGAAGAGACCCAGTACTTC,CASSQDLYRGEETQYF
12,TRBJ2-7,few,TRBV20-1,NA,TGCAGTGCGAGGCCGGGACTCTACGAGCAGTACTTC,CSARPGLYEQYF
18,TRBJ2-1,many,TRBV20-1,NA,TGCAGTGCTCGTGGGGACGGTGGGAGTCTGGGCTCCTACAATGAGCAGTTCTTC,CSARGDGGSLGSYNEQFF
14,TRBJ2-2,NA,TRBV12-3/TRBV12-4,NA,TGTGCCAGCATTCCGACTGGAAACACCGGGGAGCTGTTTTTT,CASIPTGNTGELFF
15,TRBJ2-7,NA,TRBV19,TRBD1,TGTGCCAGTAGTCCGGGGACAGGTCCCTCCTACGAGCAGTACTTC,CASSPGTGPSYEQYF
15,TRBJ2-6,NA,TRBV28,NA,TGTGCCAGCAGTTTCTCCCTTGCTGGGGCCAACGTCCTGACTTTC,CASSFSLAGANVLTF
13,TRBJ1-5,NA,TRBV6-1,NA,TGTGCCAGCAGAGAAGAGGGGGGCCAGCCCCAGCATTTT,CASREEGGQPQHF
15,TRBJ1-6,NA,TRBV19,NA,TGTGCCAGTAGTACTAGACGGTCTCATAATTCACCCCTCCACTTT,CASSTRRSHNSPLHF
15,TRBJ1-2,few,TRBV10-3,NA,TGTGCCATTTCGGTATCAGGGCGAGCAAGGAATGGCTACACCTTC,CAISVSGRARNGYTF
15,TRBJ2-3,many,TRBV7-8,NA,TGTGCCAGCAGCTTAGACAGGCTTACCACAGATACGCAGTATTTT,CASSLDRLTTDTQYF
14,TRBJ2-5,NA,TRBV18,NA,TGTGCCAGCTTTGAGGTCAGGGCTCAAGAGACCCAGTACTTC,CASFEVRAQETQYF
16,TRBJ2-2,NA,TRBV9,NA,TGTGCCAGCAGCGTAGGAGGGACGGGGAACACCGGGGAGCTGTTTTTT,CASSVGGTGNTGELFF
15,TRBJ1-2,NA,TRBV2,NA,TGTGCCAGCAGTGGAGGGGGAAAGGCCAGCTATAGCTACACCTTC,CASSGGGKASYSYTF
11,TRBJ2-2,few,TRBV2,NA,TGTGCCACCAGTTCCGTCCGGGAGCTGTTTTTT,CATSSVRELFF